This entry features one T cell receptor beta chain sequence. Its antigen is not identified. Method: immunoSEQ multiplex PCR; TCRdb's copy keeps in-frame clones and lacks some. The table lists about 85,000 clones, roughly 85% of them singletons. The germline gives CDR1 LNHDA, CDR2 SQIVND (reference sequence). Trimming stripped 1 base from V and 0 bases from J, with 10 bases between. This CDR3 contains 16 residues. This entry belongs to a study of T cell responses to AZD1222 COVID-19 vaccine. Study outcomes and limitations: Reportedly, nearly half the spike-specific TCRs target unmutated variant regions. The number of AZD1222 recipients seropositive at baseline was only five to seven.

Material: peripheral blood, obtained 28 days after the second AZD1222 dose. The rearrangement joins TRBV19 to TRBJ1-5; the D is unclear. This receptor was taken from an adult who received the AZD1222 COVID-19 vaccine. The CDR3 sequence is CASSIVPSPSNQPQHF. The CDR3 region has the DNA TGTGCCAGTAGTATAGTCCCCAGCCCTAGCAATCAGCCCCAGCATTTT.